The rows below give T cell receptor beta chains drawn from one sample of a study of early T cells in non-severe SARS-CoV-2 infection. TCRdb redid the calling of the 5' RACE reads with MiXCR, one entry per CDR3 protein. The sample holds 80,000 to 100,000 distinct CDR3 sequences, roughly an eighth seen once. Source material: whole blood. The receptors here all came from an adult who was a healthcare worker with PCR-confirmed SARS-CoV-2 infection or an uninfected control (not recorded which). Each CDR3 is given with its conserved first and last residue.

v_call: TRBV28; cdr3_aa: CASSPAPGAFF
v_call: TRBV28; cdr3_aa: CASSFGAGALGTGELFF
v_call: TRBV5-1; cdr3_aa: CASTPLAGYEQYF
v_call: TRBV11-2; cdr3_aa: CASSSRRYEQYF
v_call: TRBV7-9; cdr3_aa: CASSLGRDYYGYTF
v_call: TRBV29-1; cdr3_aa: CSVAWGTGELFF
v_call: TRBV11-2; cdr3_aa: CASSSSINSNQPQHF
v_call: TRBV18; cdr3_aa: CASSPPRGEGYNEQFF
v_call: TRBV18; cdr3_aa: CASSPPSGAIKNIQYF
v_call: TRBV4-1; cdr3_aa: CASSQPIGTNEQFF
v_call: TRBV6-5; cdr3_aa: CASSTHQANTGELFF
v_call: TRBV7-9; cdr3_aa: CASSLWPRNRNTYNEQFF
v_call: TRBV12-3/TRBV12-4; cdr3_aa: CASSFAGAFGNTIYF
v_call: TRBV20-1; cdr3_aa: CSARDQLAGETDTQYF
v_call: TRBV12-3/TRBV12-4; cdr3_aa: CASRTVRYNEQFF
v_call: TRBV18; cdr3_aa: CASLAGRNTEAFF